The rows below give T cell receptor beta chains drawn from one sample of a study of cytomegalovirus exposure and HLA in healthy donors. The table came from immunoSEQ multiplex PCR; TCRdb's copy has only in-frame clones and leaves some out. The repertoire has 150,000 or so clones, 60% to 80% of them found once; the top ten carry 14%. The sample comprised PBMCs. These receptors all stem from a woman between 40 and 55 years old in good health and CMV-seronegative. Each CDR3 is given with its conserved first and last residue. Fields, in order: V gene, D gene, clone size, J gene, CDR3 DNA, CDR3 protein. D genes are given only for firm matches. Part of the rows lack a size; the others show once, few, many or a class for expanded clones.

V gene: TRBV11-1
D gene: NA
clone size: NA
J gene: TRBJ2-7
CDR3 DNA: TGTGCCAGCAGCCCGAGCCGGGGCTACGAGCAGTACTTC
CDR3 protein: CASSPSRGYEQYF

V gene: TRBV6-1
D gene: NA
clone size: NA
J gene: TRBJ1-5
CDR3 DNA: TGTGCCAGCAGTCCTCTGACACCAAGCAATCAGCCCCAGCATTTT
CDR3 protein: CASSPLTPSNQPQHF

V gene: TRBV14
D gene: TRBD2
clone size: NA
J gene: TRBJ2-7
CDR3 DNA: TGTGCCAGCAGCCGGGTACTAGCGGGGGGGCGCGAGCAGTACTTC
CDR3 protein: CASSRVLAGGREQYF

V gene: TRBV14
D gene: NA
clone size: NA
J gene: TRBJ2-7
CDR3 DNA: TGTGCCAGCAGCCCTCTAGGCCTGACCTACGAGCAGTACTTC
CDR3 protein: CASSPLGLTYEQYF

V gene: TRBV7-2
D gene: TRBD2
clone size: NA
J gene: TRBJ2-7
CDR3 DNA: TGTGCCAGCAGCCGACTAGCGGAGAACTACGAGCAGTACTTC
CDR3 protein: CASSRLAENYEQYF

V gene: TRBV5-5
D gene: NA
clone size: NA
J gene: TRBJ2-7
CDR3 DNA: TGTGCCAGCAGCTTGGGAACGGGAACCTCCTACGAGCAGTACTTC
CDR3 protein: CASSLGTGTSYEQYF

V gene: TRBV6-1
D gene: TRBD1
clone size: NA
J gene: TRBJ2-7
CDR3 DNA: TGTGCCAGCAGTCCGCGACAGGGGGCTTACGAGCAGTACTTC
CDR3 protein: CASSPRQGAYEQYF

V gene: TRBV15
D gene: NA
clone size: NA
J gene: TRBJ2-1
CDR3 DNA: TGTGCCACCAGCAGAGACGGGATTCGGGAAGGTGAGCAGTTCTTC
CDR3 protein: CATSRDGIREGEQFF

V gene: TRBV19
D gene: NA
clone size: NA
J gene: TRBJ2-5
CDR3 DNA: TGTGCCAGTAGTATGGATGGGAGTGAGACCCAGTACTTC
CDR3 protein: CASSMDGSETQYF

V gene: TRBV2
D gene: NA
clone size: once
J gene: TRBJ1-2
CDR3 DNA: TGTGCCAGCAGTGGTGAGACAGCTGCCTATGGCTACACCTTC
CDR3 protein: CASSGETAAYGYTF

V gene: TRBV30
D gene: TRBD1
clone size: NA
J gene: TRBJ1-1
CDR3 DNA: TGTGCCTGGCGACAGGGGTACACTGAAGCTTTCTTT
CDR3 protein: CAWRQGYTEAFF

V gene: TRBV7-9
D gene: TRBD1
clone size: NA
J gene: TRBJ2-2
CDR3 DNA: TGTTCCAGCGCCCTAAGGATCGGGACAGGCGGAAGGACCGGGGAGCTGTTTTTT
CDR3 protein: CSSALRIGTGGRTGELFF

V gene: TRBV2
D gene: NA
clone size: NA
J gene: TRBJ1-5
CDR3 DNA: TGTGCCAGCAGTCCCCCCGGGGTTAGCAATCAGCCCCAGCATTTT
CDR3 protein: CASSPPGVSNQPQHF

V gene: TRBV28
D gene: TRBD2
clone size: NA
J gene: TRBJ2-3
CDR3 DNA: TGTGCCAGCAGTTTCGTGCCTAGCGGGAGAACAGATACGCAGTATTTT
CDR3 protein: CASSFVPSGRTDTQYF

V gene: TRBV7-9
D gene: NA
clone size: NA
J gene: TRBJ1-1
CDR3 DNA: TGTTCCAGCAGCTTAACCGAGTTTAAAGAAGCTTTCTTT
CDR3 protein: CSSSLTEFKEAFF

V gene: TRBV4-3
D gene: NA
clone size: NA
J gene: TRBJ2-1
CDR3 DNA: TGCGCCAGCAGCCAATTACGGCAGGGCTACAATGAGCAGTTCTTC
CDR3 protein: CASSQLRQGYNEQFF

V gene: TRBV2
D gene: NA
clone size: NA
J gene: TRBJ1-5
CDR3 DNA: TGTGCCAGTTTAATTCGGGCGGACCGGGGTCAGCCCCAGCATTTT
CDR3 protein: CASLIRADRGQPQHF

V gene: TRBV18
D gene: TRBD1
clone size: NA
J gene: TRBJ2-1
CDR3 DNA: TGTGCCAGCTCAGACGAGGACAGGGGTGTCTACAATGAGCAGTTCTTC
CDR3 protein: CASSDEDRGVYNEQFF

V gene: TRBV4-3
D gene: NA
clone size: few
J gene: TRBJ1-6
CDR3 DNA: TGCGCCAGCAGCCGACAATCCTACGGAGGGGAGGGTTCACCCCTCCACTTT
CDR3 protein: CASSRQSYGGEGSPLHF

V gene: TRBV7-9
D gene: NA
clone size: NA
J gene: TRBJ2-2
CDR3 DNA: TGTGCCAGCGAAAAGGGGATGAGAAACACCGGGGAGCTGTTTTTT
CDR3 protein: CASEKGMRNTGELFF

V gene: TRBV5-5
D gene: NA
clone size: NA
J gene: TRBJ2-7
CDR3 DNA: TGTGCCAGCAGCCCGGGTGGTGGCCTCGGTTCTTGGGAGCAGTACTTC
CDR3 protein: CASSPGGGLGSWEQYF

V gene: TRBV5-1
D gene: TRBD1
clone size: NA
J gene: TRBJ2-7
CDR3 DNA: TGCGCCAGCAGCCCTCCCAACTCTGGACAGGGGTACGAGCAGTACTTC
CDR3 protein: CASSPPNSGQGYEQYF

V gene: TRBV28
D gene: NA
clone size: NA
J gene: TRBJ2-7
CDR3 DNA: TGTGCCAGCAGAATCGGACTCTTTAGCGAGCAGTACTTC
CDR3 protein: CASRIGLFSEQYF

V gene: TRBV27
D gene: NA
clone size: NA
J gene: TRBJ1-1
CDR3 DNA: TGTGCCAGCAGTCAGATTCAGGGTTTCGGTGAAGCTTTCTTT
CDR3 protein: CASSQIQGFGEAFF

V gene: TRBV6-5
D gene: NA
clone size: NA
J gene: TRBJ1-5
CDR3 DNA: TGTGCCAGCAGTTACGGGGGGAATCAGCCCCAGCATTTT
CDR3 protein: CASSYGGNQPQHF

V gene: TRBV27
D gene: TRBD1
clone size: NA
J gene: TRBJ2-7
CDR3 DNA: TGTGCCAGCAGTTCCCAAAGGACAGGGTCGGTCTACGAGCAGTACTTC
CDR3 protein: CASSSQRTGSVYEQYF

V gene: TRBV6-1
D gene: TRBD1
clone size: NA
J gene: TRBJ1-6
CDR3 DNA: TGTGCCAGCAGCCGCGACAGGGGTGTGGATTCACCCCTCCACTTT
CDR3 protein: CASSRDRGVDSPLHF

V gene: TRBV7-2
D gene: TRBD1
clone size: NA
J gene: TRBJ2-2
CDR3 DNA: TGTGCCAGCAGCTTATGGCGGCAGGGGGCCGGGGAGCTGTTTTTT
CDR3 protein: CASSLWRQGAGELFF

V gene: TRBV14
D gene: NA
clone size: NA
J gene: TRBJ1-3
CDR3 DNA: TGTGCCAGCAGTCTTCGACAGTTACCCTCTGGAAACACCATATATTTT
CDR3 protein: CASSLRQLPSGNTIYF

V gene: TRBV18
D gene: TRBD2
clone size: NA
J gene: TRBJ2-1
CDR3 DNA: TGTGCCAGCTCACCCCCAAGGACTAGCGGGGTCGGTGAGCAGTTCTTC
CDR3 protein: CASSPPRTSGVGEQFF

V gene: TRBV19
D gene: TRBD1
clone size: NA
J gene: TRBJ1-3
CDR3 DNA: TGTGCCAGTAGTATAACAGGGGAAACTGGAAACACCATATATTTT
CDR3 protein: CASSITGETGNTIYF

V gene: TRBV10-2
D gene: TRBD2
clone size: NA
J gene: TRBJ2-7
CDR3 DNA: TGCGCCAGCAGTGACTGGGGCGGGGGGGCGTACGAGCAGTACTTC
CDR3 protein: CASSDWGGGAYEQYF

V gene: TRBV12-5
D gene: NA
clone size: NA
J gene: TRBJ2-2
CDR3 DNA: TGTGCTAGTGGTTTAGCGACCGGGGCCGGGGAGCTGTTTTTT
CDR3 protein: CASGLATGAGELFF

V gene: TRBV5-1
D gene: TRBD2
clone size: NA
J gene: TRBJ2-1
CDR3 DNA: TGCGCCAGCAGCCGAACTAGCGGGATCAACAATGAGCAGTTCTTC
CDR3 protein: CASSRTSGINNEQFF

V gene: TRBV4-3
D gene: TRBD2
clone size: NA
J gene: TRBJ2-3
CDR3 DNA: TGCGCCAGCAGCCAAGAAGGGACTACGGCAGATACGCAGTATTTT
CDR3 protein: CASSQEGTTADTQYF

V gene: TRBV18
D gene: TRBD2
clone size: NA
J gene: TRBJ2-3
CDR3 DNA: TGTGCCAGCTCACCACCAGGACTAGCGGGCACAGATACGCAGTATTTT
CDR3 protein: CASSPPGLAGTDTQYF

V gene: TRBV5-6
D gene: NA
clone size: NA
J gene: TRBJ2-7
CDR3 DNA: TGTGCCAGCAGCCTTAAGCGGGCAAACTCCTACGAGCAGTACTTC
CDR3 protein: CASSLKRANSYEQYF

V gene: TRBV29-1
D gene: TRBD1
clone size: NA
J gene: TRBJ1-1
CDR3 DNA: TGCAGCGGCGAACAGGGGCGAGCTTTCTTT
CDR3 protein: CSGEQGRAFF

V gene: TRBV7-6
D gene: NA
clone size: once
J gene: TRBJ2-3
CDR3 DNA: TGTGCCAGCAGCTCCCTATTAGTCGGCACAGATACGCAGTATTTT
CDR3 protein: CASSSLLVGTDTQYF

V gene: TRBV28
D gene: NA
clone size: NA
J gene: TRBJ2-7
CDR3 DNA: TGTGCCAGCAGCCCCCCGAGTATAGCCTACGAGCAGTACTTC
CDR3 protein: CASSPPSIAYEQYF

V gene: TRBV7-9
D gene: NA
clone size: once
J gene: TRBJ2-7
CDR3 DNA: TGTGCCAGCAGCCCACCCCCCAGGGATCAGTTCTCCGAACAGCAGTACTTC
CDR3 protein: CASSPPPRDQFSEQQYF

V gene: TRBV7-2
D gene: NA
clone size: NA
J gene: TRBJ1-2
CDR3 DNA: TGTGCCAGCAGCTTAGGTCGGGGAGACTATGGCTACACCTTC
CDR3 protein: CASSLGRGDYGYTF

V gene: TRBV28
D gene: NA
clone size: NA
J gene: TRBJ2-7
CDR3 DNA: TGTGCCAGCACCGACACCACCTACGAGCAGTACTTC
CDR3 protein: CASTDTTYEQYF

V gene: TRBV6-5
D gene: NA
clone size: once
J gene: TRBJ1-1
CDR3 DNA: TGTGCCAGCAGTAAACAGGGACGTAGGAACACTGAAGCTTTCTTT
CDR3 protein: CASSKQGRRNTEAFF

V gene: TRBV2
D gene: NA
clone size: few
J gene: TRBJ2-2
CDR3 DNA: TGTGCCAGCAGTGTTATTGAGACCGGGGAGCTGTTTTTT
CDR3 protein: CASSVIETGELFF

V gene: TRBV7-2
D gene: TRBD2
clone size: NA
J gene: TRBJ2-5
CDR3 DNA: TGTGCCAGCAGCTTCTTGGGGCGACTAGCGATGGAGACCCAGTACTTC
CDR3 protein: CASSFLGRLAMETQYF

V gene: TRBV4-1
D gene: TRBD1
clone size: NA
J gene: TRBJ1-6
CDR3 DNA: TGCGCCAGCAGACAAGGGACAGTAATTCCCTCACCCCTCCACTTT
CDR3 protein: CASRQGTVIPSPLHF

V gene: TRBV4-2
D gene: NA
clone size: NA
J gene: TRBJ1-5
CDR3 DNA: TGTGCCAGCAGCCTGGCCGTCCTTAGCAATCAGCCCCAGCATTTT
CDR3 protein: CASSLAVLSNQPQHF

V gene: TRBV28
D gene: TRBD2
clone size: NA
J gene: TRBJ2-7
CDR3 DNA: TGTGCCAGCAGTTATACGCTGCGGGGGTCTACCTACGAGCAGTACTTC
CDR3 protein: CASSYTLRGSTYEQYF

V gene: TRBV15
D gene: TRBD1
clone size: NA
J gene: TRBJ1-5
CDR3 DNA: TGTGCCACCAGCAGAGATCTAGGGACAGGGGGCTTAAGGTCGCAGCCCCAGCATTTT
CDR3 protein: CATSRDLGTGGLRSQPQHF